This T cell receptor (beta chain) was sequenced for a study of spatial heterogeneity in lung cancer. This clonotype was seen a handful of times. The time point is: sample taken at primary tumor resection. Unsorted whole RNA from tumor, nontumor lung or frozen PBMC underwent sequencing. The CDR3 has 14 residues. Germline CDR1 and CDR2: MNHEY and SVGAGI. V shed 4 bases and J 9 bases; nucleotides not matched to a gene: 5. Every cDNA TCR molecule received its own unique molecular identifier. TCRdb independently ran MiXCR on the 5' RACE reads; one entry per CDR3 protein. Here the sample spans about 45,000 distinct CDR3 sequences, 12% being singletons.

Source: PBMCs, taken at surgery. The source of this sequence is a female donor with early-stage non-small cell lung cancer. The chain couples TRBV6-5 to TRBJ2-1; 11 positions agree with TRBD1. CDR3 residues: CASSSGQGGVEQFF. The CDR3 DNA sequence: TGTGCCAGCAGTTCGGGACAGGGGGGGGTTGAGCAGTTCTTC.